These 7 T cell receptor beta chains were all obtained from the same sample, sequenced in a study of blood T cell repertoires in COVID-19. The data were produced by immunoSEQ multiplex PCR, yet TCRdb's version contains in-frame clones alone and is incomplete. The data hold 300,000 to 350,000 clones, with 90% observed a single time. The sample consisted of peripheral blood. The receptors shown here come from a woman in her 30s with COVID-19, enrolled during active disease.

The chain links TRBV11-2 to TRBJ1-5, with 10 bases identical to TRBD1. V lost 5 bases, J lost 2 bases, and 3 bases stayed unmatched. Germline lookup yields CDR1 SGHAT and CDR2 FQNNGV. The CDR3 has 15 amino acids. In DNA form, the CDR3 reads TGTGCCAGCAGCCAGGGGACAGGGGGCAATCAGCCCCAGCATTTT. This gives the protein CASSQGTGGNQPQHF. The full variable domain, completed using reference TRBV11-2 and TRBJ1-5, is EAGVAQSPRYKIIEKRQSVAFWCNPISGHATLYWYQQILGQGPKLLIQFQNNGVVDDSQLPKDRFSAERLKGVDSTLKIQPAKLEDSAVYLCASSQGTGGNQPQHFGDGTRLSIL.

The chain employs TRBV3-1 (or the pseudogene TRBV3-2) and TRBJ2-5; unclear D gene. There are 15 residues in the CDR3. CDR1 and CDR2 from the germline V gene are LGHDT and YNNKEL (reference sequence). The germline V and J ends were trimmed by 0 bases and 4 bases, with 12 bases remaining between them. CDR3 nucleotide sequence: TGTGCCAGCAGCCAAGAAGGAGTCAAGCGAGAGACCCAGTACTTC. Translation gives CASSQEGVKRETQYF.

This chain uses TRBV7-9 with TRBJ2-2, with 7 bases matching TRBD1. The V segment lost 6 bases and the J segment 2 bases; nucleotides outside the gene matches: 3. This CDR3 is built from 14 residues. Looked up from germline, CDR1 is SEHNR and CDR2 is FQNEAQ (reference sequence). The DNA for the CDR3 is TGTGCCAGCAGAAACAGGGGTAACACCGGGGAGCTGTTTTTT. Translation gives CASRNRGNTGELFF.

This clone was detected only once. The same CDR3 also results from other DNA sequences found in this sample. V gene TRBV28 combines with J gene TRBJ1-2, with D possibly TRBD1 on 5 matching bases. V lost 6 bases and J 5 bases, leaving 13 bases between the germline ends. The CDR3 is 13 residues long. The V gene's germline CDR1 is MDHEN and CDR2 SYDVKM. The CDR3 DNA reads TGTGCCAGCAGCCGAGACAGATCTTATGGCTACACCTTC. This codes for CASSRDRSYGYTF.

This sequence joins TRBV3-1 (or the pseudogene TRBV3-2) and TRBJ1-6; D possibly corresponds to TRBD1 (5 bases). Germline V gene lookup returns CDR1 LGHDT and CDR2 YNNKEL (reference sequence). CDR3 size: 15 residues. V was shortened by 3 bases and J by 11 bases, with 17 bases between the two germline ends. The CDR3 region has the DNA TGTGCCAGCAGCCAGTCAATACCCAGGGATGCACCCCTCCACTTT. It is translated as CASSQSIPRDAPLHF.

The chain links TRBV6-1 to TRBJ2-7, with D unclear. Germline V CDR1 and CDR2: MNHNS, SASEGT. The CDR3 totals 14 residues. V lost 1 base, J lost 2 bases, and 9 bases lay in between. The CDR3, as DNA: TGTGCCAGCAGTGAAGGTCTCTCCCCCTACGAGCAGTACTTC. Translating gives CASSEGLSPYEQYF.

The chain employs TRBV20-1 and TRBJ1-1, with 8 bases that match TRBD1. The germline CDR1 and CDR2 sequences are DFQATT and SNEGSKA (reference sequence). J lost 4 bases, V lost 3 bases, and 7 bases had no gene match. This CDR3 comprises 14 residues. Here the CDR3 DNA reads TGCAGTGCTAGTGCCAGGGGGCTTAGCACTGAAGCTTTCTTT. Protein product: CSASARGLSTEAFF.